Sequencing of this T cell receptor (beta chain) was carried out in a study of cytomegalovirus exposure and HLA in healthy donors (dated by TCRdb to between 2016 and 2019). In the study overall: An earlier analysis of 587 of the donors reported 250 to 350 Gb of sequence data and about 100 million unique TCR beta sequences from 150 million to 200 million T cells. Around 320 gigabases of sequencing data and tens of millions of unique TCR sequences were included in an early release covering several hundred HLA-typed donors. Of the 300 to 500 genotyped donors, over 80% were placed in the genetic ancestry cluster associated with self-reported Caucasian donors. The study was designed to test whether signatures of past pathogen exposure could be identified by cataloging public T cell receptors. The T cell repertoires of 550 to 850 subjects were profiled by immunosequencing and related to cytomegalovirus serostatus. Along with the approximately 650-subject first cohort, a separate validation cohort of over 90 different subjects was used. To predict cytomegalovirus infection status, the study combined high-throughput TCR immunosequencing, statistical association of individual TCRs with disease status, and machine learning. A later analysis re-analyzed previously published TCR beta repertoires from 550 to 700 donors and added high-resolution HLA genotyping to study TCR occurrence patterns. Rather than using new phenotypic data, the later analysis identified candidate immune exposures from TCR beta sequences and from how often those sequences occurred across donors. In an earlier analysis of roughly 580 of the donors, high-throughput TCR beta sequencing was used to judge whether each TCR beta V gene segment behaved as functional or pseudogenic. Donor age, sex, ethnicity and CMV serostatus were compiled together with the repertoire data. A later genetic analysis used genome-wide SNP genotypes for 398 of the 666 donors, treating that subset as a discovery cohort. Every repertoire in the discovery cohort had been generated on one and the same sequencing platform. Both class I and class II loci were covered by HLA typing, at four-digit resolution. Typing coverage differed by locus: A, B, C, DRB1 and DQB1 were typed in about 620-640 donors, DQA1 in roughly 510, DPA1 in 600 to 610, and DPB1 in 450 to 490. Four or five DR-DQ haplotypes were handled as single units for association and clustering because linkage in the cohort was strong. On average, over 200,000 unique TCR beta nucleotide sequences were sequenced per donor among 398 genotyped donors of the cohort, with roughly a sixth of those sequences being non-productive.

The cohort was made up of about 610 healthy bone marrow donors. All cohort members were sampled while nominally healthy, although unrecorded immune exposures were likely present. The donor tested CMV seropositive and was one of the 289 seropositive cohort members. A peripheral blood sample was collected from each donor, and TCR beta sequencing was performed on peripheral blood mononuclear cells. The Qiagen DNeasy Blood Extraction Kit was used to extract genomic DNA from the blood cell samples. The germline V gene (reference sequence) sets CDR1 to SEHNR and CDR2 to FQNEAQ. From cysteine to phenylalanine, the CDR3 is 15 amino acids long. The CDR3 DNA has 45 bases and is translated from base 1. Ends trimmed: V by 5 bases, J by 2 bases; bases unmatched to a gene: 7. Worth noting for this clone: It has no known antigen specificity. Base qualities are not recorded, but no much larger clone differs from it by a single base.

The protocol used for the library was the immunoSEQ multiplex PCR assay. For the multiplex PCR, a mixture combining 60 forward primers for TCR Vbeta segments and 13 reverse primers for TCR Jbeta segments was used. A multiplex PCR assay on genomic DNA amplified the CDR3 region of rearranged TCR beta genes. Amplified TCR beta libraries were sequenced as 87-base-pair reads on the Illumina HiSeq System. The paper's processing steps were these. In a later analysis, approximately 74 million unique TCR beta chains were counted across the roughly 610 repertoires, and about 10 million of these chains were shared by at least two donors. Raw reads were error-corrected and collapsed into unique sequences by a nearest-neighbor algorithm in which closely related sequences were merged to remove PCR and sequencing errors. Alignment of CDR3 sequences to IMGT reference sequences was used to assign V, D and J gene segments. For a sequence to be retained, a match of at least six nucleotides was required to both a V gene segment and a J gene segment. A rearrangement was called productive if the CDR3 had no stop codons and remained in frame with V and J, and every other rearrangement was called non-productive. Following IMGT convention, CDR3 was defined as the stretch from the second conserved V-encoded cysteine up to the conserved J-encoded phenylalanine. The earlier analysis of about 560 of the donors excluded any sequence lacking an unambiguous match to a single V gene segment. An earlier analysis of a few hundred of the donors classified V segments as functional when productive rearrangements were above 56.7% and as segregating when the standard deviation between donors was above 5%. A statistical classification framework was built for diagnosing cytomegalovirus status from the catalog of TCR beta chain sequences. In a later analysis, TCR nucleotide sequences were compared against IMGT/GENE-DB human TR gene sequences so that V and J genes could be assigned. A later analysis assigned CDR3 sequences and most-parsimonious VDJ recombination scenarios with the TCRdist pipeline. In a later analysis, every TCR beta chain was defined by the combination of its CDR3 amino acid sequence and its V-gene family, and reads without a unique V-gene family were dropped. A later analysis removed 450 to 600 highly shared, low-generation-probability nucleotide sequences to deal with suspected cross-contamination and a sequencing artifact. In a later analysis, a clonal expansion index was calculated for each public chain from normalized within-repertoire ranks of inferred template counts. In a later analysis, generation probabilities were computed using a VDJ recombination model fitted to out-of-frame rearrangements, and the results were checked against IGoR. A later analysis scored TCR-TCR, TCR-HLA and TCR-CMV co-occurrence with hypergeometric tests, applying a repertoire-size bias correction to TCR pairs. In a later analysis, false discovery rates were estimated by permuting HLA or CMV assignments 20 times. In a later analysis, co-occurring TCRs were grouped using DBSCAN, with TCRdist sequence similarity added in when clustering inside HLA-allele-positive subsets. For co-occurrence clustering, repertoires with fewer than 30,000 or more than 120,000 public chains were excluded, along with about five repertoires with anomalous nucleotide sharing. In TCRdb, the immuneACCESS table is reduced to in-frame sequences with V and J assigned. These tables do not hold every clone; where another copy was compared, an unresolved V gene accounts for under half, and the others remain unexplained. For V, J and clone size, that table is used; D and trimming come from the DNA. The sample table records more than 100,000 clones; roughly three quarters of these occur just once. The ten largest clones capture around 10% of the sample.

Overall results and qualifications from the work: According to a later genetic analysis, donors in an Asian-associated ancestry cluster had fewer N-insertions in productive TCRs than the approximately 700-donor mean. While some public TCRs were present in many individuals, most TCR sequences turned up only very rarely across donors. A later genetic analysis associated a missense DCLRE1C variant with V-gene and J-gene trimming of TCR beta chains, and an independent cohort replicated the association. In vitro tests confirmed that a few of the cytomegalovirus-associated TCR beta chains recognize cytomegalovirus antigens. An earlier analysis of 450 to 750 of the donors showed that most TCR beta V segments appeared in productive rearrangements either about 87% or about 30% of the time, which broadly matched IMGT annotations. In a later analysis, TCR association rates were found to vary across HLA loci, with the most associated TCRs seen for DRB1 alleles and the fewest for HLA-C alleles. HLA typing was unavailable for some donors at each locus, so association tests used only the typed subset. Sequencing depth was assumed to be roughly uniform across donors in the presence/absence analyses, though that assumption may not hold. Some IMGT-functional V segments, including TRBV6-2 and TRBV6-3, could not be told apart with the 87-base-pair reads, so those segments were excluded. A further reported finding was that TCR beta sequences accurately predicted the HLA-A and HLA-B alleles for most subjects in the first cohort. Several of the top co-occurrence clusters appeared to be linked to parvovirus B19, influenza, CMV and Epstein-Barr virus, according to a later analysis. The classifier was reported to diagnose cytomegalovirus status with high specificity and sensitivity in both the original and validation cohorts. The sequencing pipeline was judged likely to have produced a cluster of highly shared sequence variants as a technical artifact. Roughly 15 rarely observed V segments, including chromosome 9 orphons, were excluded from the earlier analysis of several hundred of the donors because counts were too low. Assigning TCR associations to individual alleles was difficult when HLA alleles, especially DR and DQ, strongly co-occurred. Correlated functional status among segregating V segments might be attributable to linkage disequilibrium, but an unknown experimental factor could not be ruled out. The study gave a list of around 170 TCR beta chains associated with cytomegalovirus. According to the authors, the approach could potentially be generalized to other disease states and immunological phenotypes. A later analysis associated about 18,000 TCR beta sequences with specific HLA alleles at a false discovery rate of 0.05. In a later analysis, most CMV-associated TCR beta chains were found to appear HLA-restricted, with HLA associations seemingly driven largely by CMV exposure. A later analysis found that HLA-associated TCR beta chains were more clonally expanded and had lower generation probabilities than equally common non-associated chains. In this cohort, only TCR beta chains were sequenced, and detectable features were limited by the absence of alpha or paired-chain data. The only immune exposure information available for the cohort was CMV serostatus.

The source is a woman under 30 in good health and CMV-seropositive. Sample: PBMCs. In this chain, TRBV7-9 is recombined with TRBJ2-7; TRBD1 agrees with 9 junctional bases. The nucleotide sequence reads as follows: TGTGCCAGCAGCCGGAGGACAGGGGCCCCCTACGAGCAGTACTTC. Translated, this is CASSRRTGAPYEQYF. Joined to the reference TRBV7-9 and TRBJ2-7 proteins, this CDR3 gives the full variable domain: DTGVSQNPRHKITKRGQNVTFRCDPISEHNRLYWYRQTLGQGPEFLTYFQNEAQLEKSRLLSDRFSAERPKGSFSTLEIQRTEQGDSAMYLCASSRRTGAPYEQYFGPGTRLTVT.